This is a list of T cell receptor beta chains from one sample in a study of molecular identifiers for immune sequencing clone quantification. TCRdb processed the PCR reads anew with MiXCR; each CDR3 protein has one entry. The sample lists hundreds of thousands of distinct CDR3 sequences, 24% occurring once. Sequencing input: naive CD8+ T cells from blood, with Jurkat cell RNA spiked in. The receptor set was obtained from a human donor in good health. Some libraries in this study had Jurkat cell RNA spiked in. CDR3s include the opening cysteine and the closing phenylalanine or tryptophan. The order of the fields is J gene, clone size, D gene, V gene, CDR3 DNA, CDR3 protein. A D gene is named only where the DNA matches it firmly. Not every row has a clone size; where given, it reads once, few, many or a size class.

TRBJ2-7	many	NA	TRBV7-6	TGTGCCAGCAGCTTACCGCCAGGGGCGCAGTACTTC	CASSLPPGAQYF
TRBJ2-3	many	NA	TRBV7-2	TGTGCCAGCAGCTTAGCTCATGGGGGGTTCACAGATACGCAGTATTTT	CASSLAHGGFTDTQYF
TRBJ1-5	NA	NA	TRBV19	TGTGCCAGTAGTAGGAGCAGCCTGCAGCCCCAGCATTTT	CASSRSSLQPQHF
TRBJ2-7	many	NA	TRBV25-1	TGTGCCAGCAGTGTGGGCCCTGACTACGAGCAGTACTTC	CASSVGPDYEQYF
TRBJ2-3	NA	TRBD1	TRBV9	TGTGCCAGCAGCGGAGACAGGGGGAGGGATACGCAGTATTTT	CASSGDRGRDTQYF
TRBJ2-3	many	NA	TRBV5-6	TGTGCCAGCAGCTTGGAGTTAGCCGGGCCCGACACAGATACGCAGTATTTT	CASSLELAGPDTDTQYF
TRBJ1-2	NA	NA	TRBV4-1	TGCGCCAGCAGTGAGATAAGAGGGGATGGCTACACCTTC	CASSEIRGDGYTF
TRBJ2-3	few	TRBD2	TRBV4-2	TGTGCCAGCAGCCAAGATGCTAGCGGGATGACAGATACGCAGTATTTT	CASSQDASGMTDTQYF
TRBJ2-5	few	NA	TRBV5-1	TGCGCCAGCAGCTTGGAAGCGTGGGAGACCCAGTACTTC	CASSLEAWETQYF
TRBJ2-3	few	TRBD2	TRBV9	TGTGCCAGCAGCTCCCCGCGGGGGGGCACAGATACGCAGTATTTT	CASSSPRGGTDTQYF
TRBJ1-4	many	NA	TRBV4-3	TGCGCCAGCAGCCAAGGAGCCCTGACGACTAATGAAAAACTGTTTTTT	CASSQGALTTNEKLFF
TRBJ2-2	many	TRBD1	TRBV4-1	TGCGCCAGCAGTCGACAGGGGGCGGACACCGGGGAGCTGTTTTTT	CASSRQGADTGELFF
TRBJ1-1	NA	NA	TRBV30	TGTGCCTGGGATGCCGGCGTACAGGGATTGAACACTGAAGCTTTCTTT	CAWDAGVQGLNTEAFF
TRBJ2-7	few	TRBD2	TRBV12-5	TGTGCTAGTGGTAGCGGGACGGACTCCTCCTACGAGCAGTACTTC	CASGSGTDSSYEQYF
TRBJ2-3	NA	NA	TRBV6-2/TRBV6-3	TGTGCCAGCAGTTACTCCCAAGGGACAGATACGCAGTATTTT	CASSYSQGTDTQYF
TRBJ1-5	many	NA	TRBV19	TGTGCCAGCGAAGCTGGGAATAGCAATCAGCCCCAGCATTTT	CASEAGNSNQPQHF
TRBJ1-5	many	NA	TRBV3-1	TGTGCCAGCAGCCAAGATGAGGGCAATCAGCCCCAGCATTTT	CASSQDEGNQPQHF
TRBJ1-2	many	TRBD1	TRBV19	TGTGCCAGTAGTATCGGGACAGACTATGGCTACACCTTC	CASSIGTDYGYTF
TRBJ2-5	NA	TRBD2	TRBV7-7	TGTGCTAGCAGCCCCGGACTAGCGGAAGAGACCCGGTACTTC	CASSPGLAEETRYF
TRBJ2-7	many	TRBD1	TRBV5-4	TGTGCCAGCAGCTTGATGGACAGGGGGTTCCACGAGCAGTACTTC	CASSLMDRGFHEQYF
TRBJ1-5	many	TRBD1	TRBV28	TGTGCCAGCAGCAGCGGGACAGCTTATAGCAATCAGCCCCAGCATTTT	CASSSGTAYSNQPQHF
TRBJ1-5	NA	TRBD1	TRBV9	TGTGCCAGCAACTGGGGACAGGGGGGAATTGTCGGCAATCAGCCCCAGCATTTT	CASNWGQGGIVGNQPQHF
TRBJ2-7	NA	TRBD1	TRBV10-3	TGTGCCATCAGTGAGACGACAGGGGCGACCTACGAGCAGTACTTC	CAISETTGATYEQYF
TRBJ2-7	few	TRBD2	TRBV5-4	TGTGCCAGCAGCCCTCGGGGGACTAGCGGCTACGAGCAGTACTTC	CASSPRGTSGYEQYF
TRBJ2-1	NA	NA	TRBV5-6	TGTGCCAGCAGCATGACCAGCGTGGACTACAATGAGCAGTTCTTC	CASSMTSVDYNEQFF
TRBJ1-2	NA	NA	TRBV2	TGTGCCAGCAGTGTAGCGCGGGCAGTTTATGGCTACACCTTC	CASSVARAVYGYTF
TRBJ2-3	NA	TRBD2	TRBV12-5	TGTGCTAGTGGTTTGGGCACTAGCGGGAGTTTAGATACGCAGTATTTT	CASGLGTSGSLDTQYF
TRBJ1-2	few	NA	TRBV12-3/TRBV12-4	TGTGCCAGCACGTACAGGGAGAAGAGGGCTAACTATGGCTACACCTTC	CASTYREKRANYGYTF
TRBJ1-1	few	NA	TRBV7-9	TGTGCCAGCAGCTTAGCAAGTCAGGGTGGGACTGGAGCTTTCTTT	CASSLASQGGTGAFF
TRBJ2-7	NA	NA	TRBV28	TGTGCCAGCAGCGGGGCAGGGGGAGGCGAGCAGTACTTC	CASSGAGGGEQYF
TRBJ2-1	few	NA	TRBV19	TGTGCCAGTAGTATAGGGGTCAGGGGACTTGGTGAGCAGTTCTTC	CASSIGVRGLGEQFF
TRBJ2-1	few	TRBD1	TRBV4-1	TGCGCCAGCAGCCAAGCACCTCGAGGACAGGGTTCCAATGAGCAGTTCTTC	CASSQAPRGQGSNEQFF
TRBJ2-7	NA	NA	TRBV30	TGTGCCTGGAGTGACACCGGGACAAGTACCTACGAGCAGTACTTC	CAWSDTGTSTYEQYF
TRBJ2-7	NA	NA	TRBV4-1	TGCGCCCGCCGCCAAGATACGGGCTACGAGCAGTACTTC	CARRQDTGYEQYF
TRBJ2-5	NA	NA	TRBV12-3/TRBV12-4	TGTGCCAGCAGTTTAGGAGAGTTAGAGACCCAGTACTTC	CASSLGELETQYF
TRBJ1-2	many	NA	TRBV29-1	TGCAGCGTTTGGAGTCTACAAATGGACTATGGCTACACCTTC	CSVWSLQMDYGYTF
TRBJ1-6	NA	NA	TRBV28	TGTGCCAGCAGTCCAACCGGCCGGAGAGCATCACCCCTCCACTTT	CASSPTGRRASPLHF
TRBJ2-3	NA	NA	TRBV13	TGTGCCAGCAGCTTCGGGAGACAGGGAACAGACCCTGTCACAGATACGCAGTATTTT	CASSFGRQGTDPVTDTQYF
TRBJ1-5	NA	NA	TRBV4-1	TGCGCCAGCAGCCAAGATATCCCCACCGACAGGAATAGCAATCAGCCCCAGCATTTT	CASSQDIPTDRNSNQPQHF
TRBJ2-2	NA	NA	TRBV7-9	TGTGCCAGCAGCGCGACTACCTACACCGGGGAGCTGTTTTTT	CASSATTYTGELFF
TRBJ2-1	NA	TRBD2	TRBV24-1	TGTGCCACCAGTGCCCCTCCCCAAACTAGCGGGAGAAATGAGCAGTTCTTC	CATSAPPQTSGRNEQFF
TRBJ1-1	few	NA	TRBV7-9	TGTGCCAGCAGCTTAGCGACCACAGCTCCTGAAGCTTTCTTT	CASSLATTAPEAFF
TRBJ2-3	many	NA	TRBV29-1	TGCAGCGTTGTGCCCACGGGGACTAGCACAGATACGCAGTATTTT	CSVVPTGTSTDTQYF
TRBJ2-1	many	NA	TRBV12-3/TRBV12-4	TGTGCCAGCAGCCAGGGGGGCGATGAGCAGTTCTTC	CASSQGGDEQFF
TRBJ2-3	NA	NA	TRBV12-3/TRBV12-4	TGTGCCAGCAGTGAACATACAGATACGCAGTATTTT	CASSEHTDTQYF
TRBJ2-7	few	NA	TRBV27	TGTGCCAGCAGAACCCAGGGGGGCTCCTACGAGCAGTACTTC	CASRTQGGSYEQYF
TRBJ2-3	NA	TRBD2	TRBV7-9	TGTGCCAGCAGCAAGACTAGCGGGAGTCGCGGAGCTACGCAGTATTTT	CASSKTSGSRGATQYF
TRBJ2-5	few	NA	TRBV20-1	TGCAGTGCTAGAGATCTGGAGAGGGCCGTAGAGACCCAGTACTTC	CSARDLERAVETQYF
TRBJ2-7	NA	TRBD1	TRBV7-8	TGTGCCTGCAGCTTAGACCCGGGACAGGCGATTTACGAGCAGTACTTC	CACSLDPGQAIYEQYF
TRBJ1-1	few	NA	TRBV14	TGTGCCAGCAGCCAAGTTTATCCAGGGGAAGCTTTCTTT	CASSQVYPGEAFF
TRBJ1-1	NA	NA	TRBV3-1	TGTGCCAGCAGCGCAATCTTAGAAGCTTTCTTT	CASSAILEAFF